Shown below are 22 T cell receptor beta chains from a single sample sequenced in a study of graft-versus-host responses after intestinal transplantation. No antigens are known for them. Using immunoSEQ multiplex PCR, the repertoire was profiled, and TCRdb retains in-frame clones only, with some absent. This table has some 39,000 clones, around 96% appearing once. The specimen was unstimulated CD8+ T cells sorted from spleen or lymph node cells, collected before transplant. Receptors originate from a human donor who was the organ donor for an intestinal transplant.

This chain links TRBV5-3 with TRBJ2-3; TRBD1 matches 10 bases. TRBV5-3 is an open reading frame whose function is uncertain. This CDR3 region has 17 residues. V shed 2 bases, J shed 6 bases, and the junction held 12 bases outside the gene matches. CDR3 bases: TGTGCCAGAAGCTTCGAGGGACAGGGGAATTCGTCGGATACGCAGTATTTT. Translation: CARSFEGQGNSSDTQYF.

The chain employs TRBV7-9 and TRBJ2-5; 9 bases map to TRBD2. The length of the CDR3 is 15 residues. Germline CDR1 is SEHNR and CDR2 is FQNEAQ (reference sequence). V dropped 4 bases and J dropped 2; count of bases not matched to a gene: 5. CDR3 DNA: TGTGCCAGCAGCTCACGGACTAGCGTACAAGAGACCCAGTACTTC. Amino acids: CASSSRTSVQETQYF.

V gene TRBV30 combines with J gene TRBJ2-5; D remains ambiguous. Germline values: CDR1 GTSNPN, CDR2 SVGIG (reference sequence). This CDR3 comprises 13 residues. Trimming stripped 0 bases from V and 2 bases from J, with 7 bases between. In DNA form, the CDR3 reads TGTGCCTGGAGTGTAGGTCTACAAGAGACCCAGTACTTC. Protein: CAWSVGLQETQYF.

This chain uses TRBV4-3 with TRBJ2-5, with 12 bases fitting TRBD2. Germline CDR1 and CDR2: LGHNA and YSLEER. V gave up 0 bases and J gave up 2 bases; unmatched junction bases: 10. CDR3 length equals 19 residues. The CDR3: CASSQDLLAGGGLQETQYF. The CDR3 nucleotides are TGCGCCAGCAGCCAAGATCTTCTAGCGGGAGGGGGACTTCAAGAGACCCAGTACTTC.

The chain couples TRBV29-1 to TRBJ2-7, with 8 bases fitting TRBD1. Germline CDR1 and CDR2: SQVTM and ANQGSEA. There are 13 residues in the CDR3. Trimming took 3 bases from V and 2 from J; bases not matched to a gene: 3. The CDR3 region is CSVEAGGTYEQYF. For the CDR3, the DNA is TGCAGCGTTGAGGCAGGGGGCACCTACGAGCAGTACTTC.

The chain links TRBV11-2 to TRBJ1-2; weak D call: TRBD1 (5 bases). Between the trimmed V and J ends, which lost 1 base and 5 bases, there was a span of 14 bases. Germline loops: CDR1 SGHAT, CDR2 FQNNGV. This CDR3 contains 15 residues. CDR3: CASSLGAGRRYGYTF. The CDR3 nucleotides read TGTGCCAGCAGCTTAGGGGCGGGACGGAGGTATGGCTACACCTTC.

The CDR3 DNA reads as TGTGCCAGCAGCATCTCTCCCCGGGAGAAAGAATTATACACTGAAGCTTTCTTT. It specifies CASSISPREKELYTEAFF. The V call is TRBV7-6, the J call TRBJ1-1; D uncertain. CDR3 length: 18 residues. Trimming stripped 5 bases from V and 3 bases from J, with 25 bases between. Germline CDR1 SGHVS, CDR2 FNYEAQ.

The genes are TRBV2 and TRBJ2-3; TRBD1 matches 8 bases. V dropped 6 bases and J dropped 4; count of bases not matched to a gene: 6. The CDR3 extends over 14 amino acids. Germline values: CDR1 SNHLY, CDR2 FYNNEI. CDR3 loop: CASRSGGTADTQYF. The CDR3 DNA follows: TGTGCCAGCAGGTCAGGGGGCACAGCAGATACGCAGTATTTT.

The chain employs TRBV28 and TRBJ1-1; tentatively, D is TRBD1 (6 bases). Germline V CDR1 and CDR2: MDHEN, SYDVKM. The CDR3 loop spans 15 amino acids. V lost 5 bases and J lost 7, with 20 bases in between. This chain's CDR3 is CASSIGQWGTLEAFF. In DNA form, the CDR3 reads TGTGCCAGCAGTATCGGACAGTGGGGGACCCTTGAAGCTTTCTTT.

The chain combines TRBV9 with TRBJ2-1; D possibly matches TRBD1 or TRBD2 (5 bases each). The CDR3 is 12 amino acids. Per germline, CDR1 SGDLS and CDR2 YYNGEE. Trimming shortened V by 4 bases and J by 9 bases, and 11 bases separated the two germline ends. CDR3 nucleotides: TGTGCCAGCAGCCCATCGGGGACTGAGCAGTTCTTC. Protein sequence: CASSPSGTEQFF.

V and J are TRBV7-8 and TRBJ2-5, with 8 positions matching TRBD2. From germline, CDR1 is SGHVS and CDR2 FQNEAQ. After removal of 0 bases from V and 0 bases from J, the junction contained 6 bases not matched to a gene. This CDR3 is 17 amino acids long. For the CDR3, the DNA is TGTGCCAGCAGCTTAGCGCGGATAGCGGGGTACCAAGAGACCCAGTACTTC. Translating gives CASSLARIAGYQETQYF. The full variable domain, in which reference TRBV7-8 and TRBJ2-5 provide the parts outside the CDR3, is GAGVSQSPRYKVAKRGQDVALRCDPISGHVSLFWYQQALGQGPEFLTYFQNEAQLDKSGLPSDRFFAERPEGSVSTLKIQRTQQEDSAVYLCASSLARIAGYQETQYFGPGTRLLVL.

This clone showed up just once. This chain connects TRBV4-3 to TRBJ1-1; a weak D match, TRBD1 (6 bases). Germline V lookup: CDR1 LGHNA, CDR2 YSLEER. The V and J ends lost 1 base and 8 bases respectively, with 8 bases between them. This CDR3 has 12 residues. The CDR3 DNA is TGCGCCAGCAGCCAAGCCGGGACAGAAGCTTTCTTT. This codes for CASSQAGTEAFF.

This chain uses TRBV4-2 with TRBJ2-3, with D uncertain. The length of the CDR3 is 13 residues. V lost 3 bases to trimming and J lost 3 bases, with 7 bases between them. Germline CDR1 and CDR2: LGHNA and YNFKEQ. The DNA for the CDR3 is TGTGCCAGCAGCCATGGGGAAACAGATACGCAGTATTTT. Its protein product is CASSHGETDTQYF.

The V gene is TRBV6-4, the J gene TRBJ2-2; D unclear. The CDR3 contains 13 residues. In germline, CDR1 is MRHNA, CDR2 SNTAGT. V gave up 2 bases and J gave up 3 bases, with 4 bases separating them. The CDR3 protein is CASSDRDTGELFF. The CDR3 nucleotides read TGTGCCAGCAGTGACAGGGACACCGGGGAGCTGTTTTTT.

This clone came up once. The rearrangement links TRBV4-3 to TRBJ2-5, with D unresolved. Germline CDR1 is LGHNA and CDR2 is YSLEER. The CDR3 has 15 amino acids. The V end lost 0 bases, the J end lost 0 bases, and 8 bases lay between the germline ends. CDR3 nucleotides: TGCGCCAGCAGCCAAGATCCGGGTAACCAAGAGACCCAGTACTTC. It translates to CASSQDPGNQETQYF.

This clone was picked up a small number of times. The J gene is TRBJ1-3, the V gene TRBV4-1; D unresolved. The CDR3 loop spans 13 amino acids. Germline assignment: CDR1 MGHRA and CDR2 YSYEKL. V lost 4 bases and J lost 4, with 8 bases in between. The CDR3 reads CASSPVQGNTIYF. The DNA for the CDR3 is TGCGCCAGCAGCCCCGTACAGGGAAACACCATATATTTT.

CDR3 amino acids: CASSAGEVAGGPYTGELFF. CDR3 coding DNA: TGTGCCAGCAGCGCGGGAGAGGTAGCGGGGGGGCCTTACACCGGGGAGCTGTTTTTT. This rearrangement joins TRBV9 to TRBJ2-2; 11 bases are shared with TRBD2. This CDR3 region has 19 residues. CDR1 and CDR2 (germline): SGDLS, YYNGEE. V trimming: 3 bases; J trimming: 3 bases; junction bases outside the gene matches: 13.

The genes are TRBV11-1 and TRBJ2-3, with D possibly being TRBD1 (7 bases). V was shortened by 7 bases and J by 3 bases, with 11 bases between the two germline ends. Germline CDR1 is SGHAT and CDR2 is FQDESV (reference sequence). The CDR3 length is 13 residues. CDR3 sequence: CASNSGGTDTQYF. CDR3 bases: TGTGCCAGCAACTCAGGGGGGACAGATACGCAGTATTTT. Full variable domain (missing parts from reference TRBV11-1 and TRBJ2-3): EAEVAQSPRYKITEKSQAVAFWCDPISGHATLYWYRQILGQGPELLVQFQDESVVDDSQLPKDRFSAERLKGVDSTLKIQPAELGDSAMYLCASNSGGTDTQYFGPGTRLTVL.

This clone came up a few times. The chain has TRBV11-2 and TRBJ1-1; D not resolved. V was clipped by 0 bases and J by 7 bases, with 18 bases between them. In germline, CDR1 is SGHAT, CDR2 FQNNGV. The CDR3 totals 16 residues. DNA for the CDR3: TGTGCCAGCAGCTTAGACGGGAGTTGGGCGGGGAGTGAAGCTTTCTTT. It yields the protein CASSLDGSWAGSEAFF.

CDR3 sequence (DNA): TGCAGCGTTGAAAGCAGGGGCCCTGGCTACACCTTC. It yields the protein CSVESRGPGYTF. The chain carries TRBV29-1 and TRBJ1-2; possibly TRBD1 for D (6 bases). Germline values: CDR1 SQVTM, CDR2 ANQGSEA. This CDR3 has 12 residues. Trimming shortened V by 2 bases and J by 7 bases, and 11 bases separated the two germline ends.

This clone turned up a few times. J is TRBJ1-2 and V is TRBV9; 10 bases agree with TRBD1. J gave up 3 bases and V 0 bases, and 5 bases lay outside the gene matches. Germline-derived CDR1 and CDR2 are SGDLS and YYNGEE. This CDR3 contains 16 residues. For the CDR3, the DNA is TGTGCCAGCAGCGTAGGGTGGGACAGGGGATACTATGGCTACACCTTC. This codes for CASSVGWDRGYYGYTF.

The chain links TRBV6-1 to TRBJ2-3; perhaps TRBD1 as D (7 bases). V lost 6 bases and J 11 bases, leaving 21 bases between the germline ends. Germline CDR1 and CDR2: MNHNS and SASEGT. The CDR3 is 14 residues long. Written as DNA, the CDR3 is TGTGCCAGCAGGGACAGGTACCCTAAGGGGGGGCAGTATTTT. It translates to CASRDRYPKGGQYF.